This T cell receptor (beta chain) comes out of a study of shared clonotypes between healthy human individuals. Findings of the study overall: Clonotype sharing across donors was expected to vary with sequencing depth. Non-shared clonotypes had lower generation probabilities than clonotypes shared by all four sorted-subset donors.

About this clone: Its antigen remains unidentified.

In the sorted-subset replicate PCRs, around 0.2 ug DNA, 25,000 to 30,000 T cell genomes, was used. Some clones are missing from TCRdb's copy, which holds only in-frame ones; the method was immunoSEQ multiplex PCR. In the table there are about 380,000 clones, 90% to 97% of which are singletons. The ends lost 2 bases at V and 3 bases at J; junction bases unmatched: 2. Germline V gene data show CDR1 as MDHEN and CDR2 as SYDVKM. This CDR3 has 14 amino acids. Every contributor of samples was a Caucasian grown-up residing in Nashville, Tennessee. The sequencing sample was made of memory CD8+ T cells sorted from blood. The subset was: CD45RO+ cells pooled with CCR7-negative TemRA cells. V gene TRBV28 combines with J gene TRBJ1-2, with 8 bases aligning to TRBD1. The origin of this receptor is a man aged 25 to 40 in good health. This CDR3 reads CASSLAGGYYGYTF. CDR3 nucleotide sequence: TGTGCCAGCAGTTTAGCAGGGGGCTACTATGGCTACACCTTC.